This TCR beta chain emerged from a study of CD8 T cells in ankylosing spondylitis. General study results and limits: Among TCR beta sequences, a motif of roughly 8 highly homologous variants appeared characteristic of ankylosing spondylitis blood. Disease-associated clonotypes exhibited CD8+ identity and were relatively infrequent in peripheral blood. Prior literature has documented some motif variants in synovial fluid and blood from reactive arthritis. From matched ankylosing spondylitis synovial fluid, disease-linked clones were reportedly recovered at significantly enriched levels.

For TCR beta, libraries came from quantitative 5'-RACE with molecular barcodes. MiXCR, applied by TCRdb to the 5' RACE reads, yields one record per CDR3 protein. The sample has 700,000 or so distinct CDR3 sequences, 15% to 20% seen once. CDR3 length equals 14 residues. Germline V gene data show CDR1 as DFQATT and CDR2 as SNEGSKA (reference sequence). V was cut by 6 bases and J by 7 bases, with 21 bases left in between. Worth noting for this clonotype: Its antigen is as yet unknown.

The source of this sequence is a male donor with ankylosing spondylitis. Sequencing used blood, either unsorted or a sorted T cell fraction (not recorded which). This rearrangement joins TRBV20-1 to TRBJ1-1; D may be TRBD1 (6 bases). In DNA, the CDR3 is TGCAGTGCGAGACGGAGGGGGGATTCCCTTGAAGCTTTCTTT. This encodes CSARRRGDSLEAFF.